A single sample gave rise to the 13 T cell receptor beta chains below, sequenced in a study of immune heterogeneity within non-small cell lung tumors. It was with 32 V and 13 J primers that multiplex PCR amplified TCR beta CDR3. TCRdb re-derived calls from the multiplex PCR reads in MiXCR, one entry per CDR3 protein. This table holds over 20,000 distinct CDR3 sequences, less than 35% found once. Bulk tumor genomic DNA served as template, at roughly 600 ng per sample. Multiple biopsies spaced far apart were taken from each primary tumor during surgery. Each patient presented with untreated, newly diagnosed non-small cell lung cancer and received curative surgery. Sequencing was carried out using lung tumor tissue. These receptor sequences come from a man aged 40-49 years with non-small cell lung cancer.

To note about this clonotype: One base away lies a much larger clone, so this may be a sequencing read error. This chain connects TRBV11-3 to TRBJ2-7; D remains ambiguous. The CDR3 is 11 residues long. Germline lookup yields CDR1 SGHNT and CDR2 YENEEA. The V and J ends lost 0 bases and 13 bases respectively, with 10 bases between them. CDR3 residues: CASSLDQWHYF. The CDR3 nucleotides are TGTGCCAGCAGCTTAGATCAGTGGCACTACTTC.

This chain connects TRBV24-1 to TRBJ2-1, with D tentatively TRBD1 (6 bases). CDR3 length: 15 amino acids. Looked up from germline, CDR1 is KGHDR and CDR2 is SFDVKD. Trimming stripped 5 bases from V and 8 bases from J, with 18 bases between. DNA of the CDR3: TGTGCCACCAGTGTACCGGGACAAGGACGTTATGAGCAGTTCTTC. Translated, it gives CATSVPGQGRYEQFF.

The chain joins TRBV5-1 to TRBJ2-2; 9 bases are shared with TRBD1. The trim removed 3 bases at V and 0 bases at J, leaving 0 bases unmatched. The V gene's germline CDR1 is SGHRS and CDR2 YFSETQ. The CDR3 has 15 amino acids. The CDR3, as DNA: TGCGCCAGCAGCTGGGACAGGGCGAACACCGGGGAGCTGTTTTTT. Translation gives CASSWDRANTGELFF.

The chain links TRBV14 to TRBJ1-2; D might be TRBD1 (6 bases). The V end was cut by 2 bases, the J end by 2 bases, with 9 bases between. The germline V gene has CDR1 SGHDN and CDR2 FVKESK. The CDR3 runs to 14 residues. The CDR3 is CASSQTRGNYGYTF. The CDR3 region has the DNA TGTGCCAGCAGCCAAACCAGGGGCAACTATGGCTACACCTTC.

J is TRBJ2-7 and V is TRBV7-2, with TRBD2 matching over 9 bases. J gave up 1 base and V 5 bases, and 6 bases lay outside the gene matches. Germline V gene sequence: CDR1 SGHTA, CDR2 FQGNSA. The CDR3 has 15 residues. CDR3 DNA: TGTGCCAGCAGCCCGGGACTAGCTAATTCCTACGAGCAGTACTTC. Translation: CASSPGLANSYEQYF.

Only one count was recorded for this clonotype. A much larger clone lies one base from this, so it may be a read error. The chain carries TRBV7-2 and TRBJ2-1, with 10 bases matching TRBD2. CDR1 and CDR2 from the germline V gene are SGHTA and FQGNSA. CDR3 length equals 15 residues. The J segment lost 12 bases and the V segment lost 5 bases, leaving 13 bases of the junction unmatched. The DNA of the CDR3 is TGTGCCAGCAGCCGCGGACTAGCGGTAGGGCCCGGGCAGTTCTTC. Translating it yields CASSRGLAVGPGQFF.

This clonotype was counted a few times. The CDR3 loop reads CASSPEPRDTEAFF. CDR3 coding DNA: TGTGCCAGCAGCCCAGAACCCAGGGATACTGAAGCTTTCTTT. The V gene is TRBV7-9, the J gene TRBJ1-1; D might be TRBD1 (5 bases). This CDR3 has 14 amino acids. Deletions cut 5 bases from V and 5 bases from J, with 15 bases between. The germline V gene has CDR1 SEHNR and CDR2 FQNEAQ (reference sequence).

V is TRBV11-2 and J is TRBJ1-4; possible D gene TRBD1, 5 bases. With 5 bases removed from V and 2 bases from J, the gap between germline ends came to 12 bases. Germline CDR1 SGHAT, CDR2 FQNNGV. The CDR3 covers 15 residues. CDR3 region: CASSPGPETNEKLFF. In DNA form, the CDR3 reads TGTGCCAGCAGCCCAGGGCCGGAGACTAATGAAAAACTGTTTTTT. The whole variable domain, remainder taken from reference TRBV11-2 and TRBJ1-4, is EAGVAQSPRYKIIEKRQSVAFWCNPISGHATLYWYQQILGQGPKLLIQFQNNGVVDDSQLPKDRFSAERLKGVDSTLKIQPAKLEDSAVYLCASSPGPETNEKLFFGSGTQLSVL.

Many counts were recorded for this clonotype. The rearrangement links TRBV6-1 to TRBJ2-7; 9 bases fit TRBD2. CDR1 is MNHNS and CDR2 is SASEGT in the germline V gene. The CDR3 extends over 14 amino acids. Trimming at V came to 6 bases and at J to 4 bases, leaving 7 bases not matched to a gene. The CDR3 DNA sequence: TGTGCCAGCAGCTCCGGGACTAGCCAGTACGAGCAGTACTTC. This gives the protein CASSSGTSQYEQYF.

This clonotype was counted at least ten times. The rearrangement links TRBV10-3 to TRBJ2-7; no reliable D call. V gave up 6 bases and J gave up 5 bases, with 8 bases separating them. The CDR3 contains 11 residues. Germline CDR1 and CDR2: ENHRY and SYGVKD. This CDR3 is CAISFQNEQYF. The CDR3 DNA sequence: TGTGCCATCAGCTTTCAAAACGAGCAGTACTTC.

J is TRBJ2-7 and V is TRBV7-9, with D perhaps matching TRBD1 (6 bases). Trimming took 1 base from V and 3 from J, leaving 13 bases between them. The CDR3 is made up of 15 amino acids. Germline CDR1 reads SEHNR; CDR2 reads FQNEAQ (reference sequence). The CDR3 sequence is CASSLGNSRGYEQYF. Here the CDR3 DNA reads TGTGCCAGCAGCTTAGGAAACTCCAGGGGCTACGAGCAGTACTTC.

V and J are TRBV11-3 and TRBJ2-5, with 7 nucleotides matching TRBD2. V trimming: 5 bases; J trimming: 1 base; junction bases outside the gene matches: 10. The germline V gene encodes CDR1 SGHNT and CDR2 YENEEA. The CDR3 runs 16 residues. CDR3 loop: CASSTGRWRIQETQYF. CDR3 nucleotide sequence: TGTGCCAGCAGCACCGGGAGGTGGCGGATCCAAGAGACCCAGTACTTC.

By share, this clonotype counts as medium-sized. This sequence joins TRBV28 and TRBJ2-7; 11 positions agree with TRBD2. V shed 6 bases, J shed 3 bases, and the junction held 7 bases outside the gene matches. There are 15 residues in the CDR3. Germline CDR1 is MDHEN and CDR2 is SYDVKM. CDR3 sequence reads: CASRLLAGDLYEQYF. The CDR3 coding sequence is TGTGCCAGCAGGCTACTAGCGGGAGACCTCTACGAGCAGTACTTC.